This is a list of T cell receptor beta chains from one sample in a study of human T cells and chemical hapten exposure. Each CDR3 protein is one row after TCRdb ran MiXCR on the RACE reads. The sample holds about 380,000 distinct CDR3 sequences, about 6% seen once. This specimen was whole blood, taken in connection with sensitization to the hapten diphenylcyclopropenone (DPC). Source of these receptors: a woman aged 18-35 years with alopecia areata. Some clones in this sample may be carry-over from other donors' samples. Each CDR3 is given with its conserved first and last residue. The D gene is left open where the match is weak. The size of a clone is reported for some rows only, either as once, few or many, or as a class for expanded clones.

D gene: TRBD2
J gene: TRBJ2-7
clone size: many
V gene: TRBV4-3
CDR3 DNA: TGCGCCAGCAGCCTGACCTCCGGGACTAGCGGGGTCGAGCAGTACTTC
CDR3 protein: CASSLTSGTSGVEQYF

D gene: NA
J gene: TRBJ1-4
clone size: few
V gene: TRBV12-3/TRBV12-4
CDR3 DNA: TGTGCCAGCAGCCCCCTCAGGGTCGGGGAGGACGAAAAACTGTTTTTT
CDR3 protein: CASSPLRVGEDEKLFF

D gene: NA
J gene: TRBJ2-3
clone size: few
V gene: TRBV5-1
CDR3 DNA: TGCGCCAGCAGGCTGGGACAAGGCACAGATACGCAGTATTTT
CDR3 protein: CASRLGQGTDTQYF

D gene: NA
J gene: TRBJ2-3
clone size: NA
V gene: TRBV28
CDR3 DNA: TGTGCCAGCAGCCTAGAAGCTTCTACGACAGATACGCAGTATTTT
CDR3 protein: CASSLEASTTDTQYF

D gene: NA
J gene: TRBJ2-2
clone size: NA
V gene: TRBV7-3
CDR3 DNA: TGTGCCAGCAGCTTAATTGCGAACACCGGGGAGCTGTTTTTT
CDR3 protein: CASSLIANTGELFF

D gene: TRBD2
J gene: TRBJ2-5
clone size: NA
V gene: TRBV6-2/TRBV6-3
CDR3 DNA: TGTGCCAGCAGTTCCGGGACTAGCGGGGACTGGGAGACCCAGTACTTC
CDR3 protein: CASSSGTSGDWETQYF

D gene: TRBD1
J gene: TRBJ2-6
clone size: few
V gene: TRBV19
CDR3 DNA: TGTGCCAGTAGTACAAAGGGACAGGATATCTCTGGGGCCAACGTCCTGACTTTC
CDR3 protein: CASSTKGQDISGANVLTF

D gene: TRBD1
J gene: TRBJ2-7
clone size: few
V gene: TRBV4-2
CDR3 DNA: TGTGCCAGCAGCCAATTTTCAGGGGGCGATTACGAGCAGTACTTC
CDR3 protein: CASSQFSGGDYEQYF

D gene: TRBD2
J gene: TRBJ2-4
clone size: many
V gene: TRBV3-1
CDR3 DNA: TGTGCCAGCAGCCAAGAGGGACTAGCGGAATCAAAAAACATTCAGTACTTC
CDR3 protein: CASSQEGLAESKNIQYF

D gene: TRBD1
J gene: TRBJ1-5
clone size: few
V gene: TRBV5-1
CDR3 DNA: TGCGCCAGCAGCTACGGGCAGGACAGGGGGATAGGTGATCAGCCCCAGCATTTT
CDR3 protein: CASSYGQDRGIGDQPQHF

D gene: NA
J gene: TRBJ2-7
clone size: few
V gene: TRBV25-1
CDR3 DNA: TGTGCCAGCATATCAAAGGGCGCGGCCTACGAGCAGTACTTC
CDR3 protein: CASISKGAAYEQYF

D gene: TRBD1
J gene: TRBJ1-2
clone size: many
V gene: TRBV19
CDR3 DNA: TGTGCCAGTAGTACCTCAAGAGACAGGGGGGCGATCTATGGCTACACCTTC
CDR3 protein: CASSTSRDRGAIYGYTF

D gene: NA
J gene: TRBJ2-5
clone size: NA
V gene: TRBV6-5
CDR3 DNA: TGTGCCAGCAGTTACTCAGGGCCCCAAGAGACCCAGTACTTC
CDR3 protein: CASSYSGPQETQYF

D gene: NA
J gene: TRBJ2-3
clone size: once
V gene: TRBV6-1
CDR3 DNA: TGTGCCCAAACTCTGAGCCACTCCTCTAGTGCTAGCACAGATACGAAGTATTTT
CDR3 protein: CAQTLSHSSSASTDTKYF

D gene: NA
J gene: TRBJ2-3
clone size: many
V gene: TRBV29-1
CDR3 DNA: TGCAGCGCTGAGGACTGGTCTAGCACAGATACGCAGTATTTT
CDR3 protein: CSAEDWSSTDTQYF

D gene: NA
J gene: TRBJ1-5
clone size: many
V gene: TRBV6-2/TRBV6-3
CDR3 DNA: TGTGCCAGCAGTTCCGCGGGGTGGGGCTCCAATCAGCCCCAGCATTTT
CDR3 protein: CASSSAGWGSNQPQHF

D gene: TRBD1
J gene: TRBJ1-6
clone size: many
V gene: TRBV7-8
CDR3 DNA: TGTGCCAGCAGCTGGGGGGGACAGGGGAATTCACCCCTCCACTTT
CDR3 protein: CASSWGGQGNSPLHF

D gene: NA
J gene: TRBJ2-3
clone size: NA
V gene: TRBV10-3
CDR3 DNA: TGTGCCACCTCAAACGGGGGTACAGATACGCAGTATTTT
CDR3 protein: CATSNGGTDTQYF

D gene: NA
J gene: TRBJ1-4
clone size: many
V gene: TRBV6-1
CDR3 DNA: TGTGCCAGCTGGGGGTATACTATTAATGAAAAACTGTTTTTT
CDR3 protein: CASWGYTINEKLFF

D gene: NA
J gene: TRBJ2-2
clone size: few
V gene: TRBV25-1
CDR3 DNA: TGTGCCAGCAGTGGGGGCCGCACCGGGGAGCTGTTTTTT
CDR3 protein: CASSGGRTGELFF

D gene: NA
J gene: TRBJ1-2
clone size: many
V gene: TRBV5-1
CDR3 DNA: TGCGCCAGCAGCTTGGCCCCGAGGAGTCTCGGGCAAGCAGAGTATGGCTACACCTTC
CDR3 protein: CASSLAPRSLGQAEYGYTF

D gene: TRBD1
J gene: TRBJ2-6
clone size: many
V gene: TRBV11-3
CDR3 DNA: TGTGCCAGCAGTCAACAGGGGGCTGGGGCCAACGTCCTGACTTTC
CDR3 protein: CASSQQGAGANVLTF

D gene: NA
J gene: TRBJ2-1
clone size: few
V gene: TRBV7-2
CDR3 DNA: TGTGCCAGCAGCCCCGATTATGAGCAGTTCTTC
CDR3 protein: CASSPDYEQFF

D gene: TRBD2
J gene: TRBJ2-1
clone size: few
V gene: TRBV9
CDR3 DNA: TGTGCCAGCAGCTCTTATCAGCGGGATCCGAATGAGCAGTTCTTC
CDR3 protein: CASSSYQRDPNEQFF

D gene: NA
J gene: TRBJ1-2
clone size: many
V gene: TRBV20-1
CDR3 DNA: TGCAGTGCTAGAGATAACAGGTTTCTCGGCTACACCTTC
CDR3 protein: CSARDNRFLGYTF

D gene: NA
J gene: TRBJ2-7
clone size: few
V gene: TRBV7-9
CDR3 DNA: TGTGCCAGCAGCTTAGACGGGGGACGAGCCTACGAGCAGTACTTC
CDR3 protein: CASSLDGGRAYEQYF

D gene: NA
J gene: TRBJ1-6
clone size: many
V gene: TRBV10-3
CDR3 DNA: TGTGCCATCAGTGAGGAGGGGGGTCTATATAATTCACCCCTCCACTTT
CDR3 protein: CAISEEGGLYNSPLHF

D gene: NA
J gene: TRBJ2-5
clone size: many
V gene: TRBV7-2
CDR3 DNA: TGTGCCAGCACCTCTCAAGAGACCCAGTACTTC
CDR3 protein: CASTSQETQYF

D gene: TRBD1
J gene: TRBJ1-2
clone size: many
V gene: TRBV7-9
CDR3 DNA: TGTGCCAGCAGCTCGGACAGGGAATCCTATGGCTACACCTTC
CDR3 protein: CASSSDRESYGYTF

D gene: NA
J gene: TRBJ1-1
clone size: many
V gene: TRBV11-2
CDR3 DNA: TGTGCCAGCAGCGGGGGCGCGTCAGGGAACACTGAAGCTTTCTTT
CDR3 protein: CASSGGASGNTEAFF

D gene: NA
J gene: TRBJ1-6
clone size: NA
V gene: TRBV27
CDR3 DNA: TGTGCCAGCAGGGGAGCGTGGGGCAGTTCACCCCTCCACTTT
CDR3 protein: CASRGAWGSSPLHF

D gene: NA
J gene: TRBJ2-7
clone size: many
V gene: TRBV11-2
CDR3 DNA: TGTGCCAGCAGCCCGACAGGAGCCGGCGAGCAGTACTTC
CDR3 protein: CASSPTGAGEQYF

D gene: NA
J gene: TRBJ2-3
clone size: NA
V gene: TRBV11-2
CDR3 DNA: TGTGCCAGCAGCTCTTACAGCACAGATACGCGGTATTTT
CDR3 protein: CASSSYSTDTRYF

D gene: TRBD1
J gene: TRBJ1-5
clone size: few
V gene: TRBV5-4
CDR3 DNA: TGTGCCAGCAGCTCGGGACAGGGAGGTGAACAGCCCCAGCATTTT
CDR3 protein: CASSSGQGGEQPQHF

D gene: NA
J gene: TRBJ2-7
clone size: many
V gene: TRBV4-3
CDR3 DNA: TGCGCCAGCAGCCAAGATATAGGCGGATCCTACGAGCAGTACTTC
CDR3 protein: CASSQDIGGSYEQYF

D gene: TRBD1
J gene: TRBJ2-7
clone size: few
V gene: TRBV27
CDR3 DNA: TGTGCCAGCAGTTTATGGCAGGGGGCCTACGAGCAGTACTTC
CDR3 protein: CASSLWQGAYEQYF

D gene: NA
J gene: TRBJ1-1
clone size: many
V gene: TRBV4-1
CDR3 DNA: TGCGCCAGCAGCCAAGCGGCTGGGGTTGAAGCTTTCTTT
CDR3 protein: CASSQAAGVEAFF

D gene: NA
J gene: TRBJ2-1
clone size: few
V gene: TRBV12-5
CDR3 DNA: TGTGCTAGTGGTTCCCTCCCGGGTTGGGTCAATGAGCAGTTCTTC
CDR3 protein: CASGSLPGWVNEQFF

D gene: NA
J gene: TRBJ2-3
clone size: NA
V gene: TRBV9
CDR3 DNA: TGTGCCAGCAGCGTCACGGGACTCTTCACAGATACGCAGTATTTT
CDR3 protein: CASSVTGLFTDTQYF

D gene: NA
J gene: TRBJ2-7
clone size: many
V gene: TRBV6-5
CDR3 DNA: TGTGCCAGCAGCCCGGACCGGGACATCTACTACGAGCAGTACTTC
CDR3 protein: CASSPDRDIYYEQYF